Shown below are 19 T cell receptor beta chains from a single sample sequenced in a study of blood T cell repertoires in COVID-19 (dated by TCRdb to between 2020 and 2021). The library came from the immunoSEQ multiplex PCR assay. Drawn from immuneACCESS, this table holds only the in-frame rearrangements with V and J called that TCRdb kept. Clones are partly lost; checked studies trace under half to an unresolved V gene and leave the rest unexplained. Present in this sample are about 240,000 clones, over 80% of which were seen just once. Roughly 1.9% of the sample is taken by the ten largest. Sequencing was performed on peripheral blood. The receptor set was obtained from a man aged 25 to 45 who had recovered from COVID-19.

The chain combines TRBV5-4 with TRBJ2-6; weak D call: TRBD2 (5 bases). Germline V gene data show CDR1 as SGHNT and CDR2 as YYREEE (reference sequence). V was trimmed by 4 bases and J by 0 bases, leaving 14 bases between them. The CDR3 spans 17 residues. CDR3 residues: CASSLSTGGSGANVLTF. Here the CDR3 DNA reads TGTGCCAGCAGCCTATCCACCGGAGGCTCTGGGGCCAACGTCCTGACTTTC.

This chain joins TRBV5-6 and TRBJ2-7; D is uncertain. The V gene lost 0 bases and the J gene lost 2 bases, with 12 bases spanning the gap. Germline CDR1 reads SGHDT; CDR2 reads YYEEEE. The CDR3 is 15 residues long. The CDR3 sequence: CASSLGSRWAYEQYF. The DNA of the CDR3 is TGTGCCAGCAGCTTGGGTAGCCGGTGGGCCTACGAGCAGTACTTC.

This chain connects TRBV5-5 to TRBJ1-2; 7 nucleotides align to TRBD1. V lost 2 bases, J lost 8 bases, and 9 bases stayed unmatched. Germline loops: CDR1 SGHKS, CDR2 YYEKEE (reference sequence). The length of the CDR3 is 14 residues. The CDR3 bases are TGTGCCAGCAGCTTCATAGACAGGGAAGAGGGCTACACCTTC. Residues: CASSFIDREEGYTF.

The chain links TRBV7-2 to TRBJ1-2, with D uncertain. The V end lost 5 bases, the J end lost 4 bases, and 14 bases lay between the germline ends. The germline gives CDR1 SGHTA, CDR2 FQGNSA. The CDR3 extends over 14 amino acids. DNA of the CDR3: TGTGCCAGCAGCCTCGGACTGATGACCTATGGCTACACCTTC. Translating gives CASSLGLMTYGYTF.

This chain uses TRBV7-3 with TRBJ2-2, with D hard to call. V was trimmed by 3 bases and J by 0 bases, leaving 5 bases between them. Germline loops: CDR1 SGHTA, CDR2 FQGTGA. The CDR3 is 14 amino acids. The CDR3 DNA reads as TGTGCCAGCAGCTTGGCGGCGAACACCGGGGAGCTGTTTTTT. Translation gives CASSLAANTGELFF.

V is TRBV6-5 and J is TRBJ1-1; 8 bases are shared with TRBD1. There are 16 residues in the CDR3. The trim removed 1 base at V and 8 bases at J, leaving 12 bases unmatched. The germline CDR1 and CDR2 sequences are MNHEY and SVGAGI. The CDR3 DNA follows: TGTGCCAGCAGTTACTTCCCCGGACAGGGCGCGCCAGAAGCTTTCTTT. Its protein product is CASSYFPGQGAPEAFF.

This CDR3 is CASSLGDYENEQFF. The CDR3 DNA reads as TGCGCCAGCAGCTTGGGGGACTATGAGAATGAGCAGTTCTTC. J is TRBJ2-1 and V is TRBV5-1, with 7 bases aligning to TRBD2. The junction had 4 bases not matched to a gene; V was cut back by 0 bases and J by 7 bases. There are 14 residues in the CDR3. Germline V gene data show CDR1 as SGHRS and CDR2 as YFSETQ.

The V and J genes are TRBV6-5 and TRBJ1-2, with D hard to call. This CDR3 region has 13 residues. The germline V gene has CDR1 MNHEY and CDR2 SVGAGI. V lost 6 bases and J 3 bases, leaving 11 bases between the germline ends. In DNA form, the CDR3 reads TGTGCCAGCAGAACTACCATAGACTATGGCTACACCTTC. Its protein product is CASRTTIDYGYTF.

This clone came up a few times. The CDR3 DNA reads TGTGCTAGTGGTCCCGGGACAGGGTGGGGAGAGACCCAGTACTTC. It translates to CASGPGTGWGETQYF. The chain is built from TRBV12-5 and TRBJ2-5; 9 bases are shared with TRBD1. The CDR3 has 15 residues. V trimming: 5 bases; J trimming: 4 bases; junction bases outside the gene matches: 8. Germline CDR1 and CDR2: LGHNT and FRNRAP.

This clone appeared a few times. This chain joins TRBV5-6 and TRBJ2-7, with 7 bases fitting TRBD2. Trimming took 0 bases from V and 3 from J; bases not matched to a gene: 6. The CDR3 spans 15 residues. Per germline, CDR1 SGHDT and CDR2 YYEEEE. CDR3 DNA: TGTGCCAGCAGCTTGGAAGGACTAGGGGTCTACGAGCAGTACTTC. Its translation is CASSLEGLGVYEQYF.

This clone was seen a few times. V usage is TRBV5-1 and J usage is TRBJ2-3; D perhaps matches TRBD1 (6 bases). CDR3 size: 16 residues. Germline loops: CDR1 SGHRS, CDR2 YFSETQ. V was trimmed by 2 bases and J by 0 bases, leaving 13 bases between them. The CDR3 region has the DNA TGCGCCAGCAGCTTCGCCTTTGGGACAAGCACAGATACGCAGTATTTT. Its protein is CASSFAFGTSTDTQYF. Full variable domain (rest looked up from reference TRBV5-1 and TRBJ2-3): KAGVTQTPRYLIKTRGQQVTLSCSPISGHRSVSWYQQTPGQGLQFLFEYFSETQRNKGNFPGRFSGRQFSNSRSEMNVSTLELGDSALYLCASSFAFGTSTDTQYFGPGTRLTVL.

This chain joins TRBV10-1 and TRBJ1-6; D remains unclear. CDR1 is WNHNN and CDR2 is SYGVQD in the germline V gene (reference sequence). With 4 bases removed from V and 7 bases from J, the gap between germline ends came to 8 bases. The CDR3 length is 13 residues. The chain's CDR3 is CASSASANSPLHF. CDR3 nucleotides: TGCGCCAGCAGTGCGTCAGCGAATTCACCCCTCCACTTT.

J is TRBJ1-2 and V is TRBV7-9; 9 positions agree with TRBD1. The V gene's germline CDR1 is SEHNR and CDR2 FQNEAQ (reference sequence). The CDR3 has 14 residues. Unmatched junction bases numbered 5, after V lost 5 bases and J lost 4 bases. CDR3 nucleotide sequence: TGTGCCAGCAGCCCGGACAGGGGAATCTATGGCTACACCTTC. This encodes CASSPDRGIYGYTF.

This clone showed up just a few times. Other DNA sequences in this sample translate to the same CDR3. This chain connects TRBV20-1 to TRBJ1-4; no definite D call. This CDR3 comprises 11 residues. V was pared by 6 bases and J by 4 bases, with 6 bases between. CDR1 is DFQATT and CDR2 is SNEGSKA in the germline V gene (reference sequence). The CDR3: CSAPSNEKLFF. The CDR3 nucleotides are TGCAGTGCGCCCAGTAATGAAAAACTGTTTTTT.

In its sample, this clone was seen a few times. V usage is TRBV9 and J usage is TRBJ2-7, with D uncertain. Trimming left V 0 bases short and J 3 bases short, with 13 bases between. The CDR3 is made up of 15 amino acids. Germline CDR1 reads SGDLS; CDR2 reads YYNGEE. CDR3 in DNA: TGTGCCAGCAGCGTAGATCCAGCGCCAAACTACGAGCAGTACTTC. Protein: CASSVDPAPNYEQYF. The full variable domain, its missing parts supplied by reference TRBV9 and TRBJ2-7, is DSGVTQTPKHLITATGQRVTLRCSPRSGDLSVYWYQQSLDQGLQFLIQYYNGEERAKGNILERFSAQQFPDLHSELNLSSLELGDSALYFCASSVDPAPNYEQYFGPGTRLTVT.

This clone was found once. This chain links TRBV2 with TRBJ1-2; TRBD1 agrees at 9 bases. CDR3 length: 14 amino acids. V lost 8 bases to trimming and J lost 8 bases; unmatched junction nucleotides: 12. The V gene's germline CDR1 is SNHLY and CDR2 FYNNEI. The CDR3 sequence is CASQGGTGSGGYTF. The DNA for the CDR3 is TGTGCCAGCCAGGGGGGGACAGGGTCGGGCGGCTACACCTTC.

The J gene is TRBJ2-2, the V gene TRBV2; D possibly corresponds to TRBD2 (5 bases). The CDR3 is made up of 16 amino acids. Trimming left V 7 bases short and J 3 bases short, with 18 bases between. The germline gives CDR1 SNHLY, CDR2 FYNNEI. The CDR3 sequence is CASIKTRRGDTGELFF. The CDR3 region has the DNA TGTGCCAGCATAAAAACCCGCCGGGGAGACACCGGGGAGCTGTTTTTT.

The genes are TRBV12-3 or TRBV12-4 and TRBJ1-2; D is perhaps TRBD1 (6 bases). The CDR3 sequence is 13 residues long. Trimming cost V 7 bases and J 3 bases, with 12 bases left between them. Here the CDR3 DNA reads TGTGCCAGCACCTTACAGGGTGACTATGGCTACACCTTC. Its protein is CASTLQGDYGYTF.

V gene TRBV9 combines with J gene TRBJ1-3, with D maybe TRBD1 (6 bases). Germline CDR1 SGDLS, CDR2 YYNGEE. The germline V and J ends were trimmed by 4 bases and 0 bases, with 17 bases remaining between them. The CDR3 covers 17 residues. The CDR3 DNA reads as TGTGCCAGCAGCATTTCACAGGGTAGAAGCTCTGGAAACACCATATATTTT. Translating it yields CASSISQGRSSGNTIYF. Full variable domain (missing parts from reference TRBV9 and TRBJ1-3): DSGVTQTPKHLITATGQRVTLRCSPRSGDLSVYWYQQSLDQGLQFLIQYYNGEERAKGNILERFSAQQFPDLHSELNLSSLELGDSALYFCASSISQGRSSGNTIYFGEGSWLTVV.